This entry concerns a single T cell receptor beta chain. This record comes from a study of shared clonotypes between healthy human individuals. Across the study: The study enrolled a couple of women and a few men aged 18 to 49.

This table comes from immunoSEQ multiplex PCR, and its TCRdb copy is limited to in-frame clones, with some not included. The data hold approximately 740,000 clones, with approximately 79% observed a single time. The CDR3 is 15 residues long. Germline trimming cut 1 base from V and 7 bases from J; bases unmatched to any gene: 3. Germline V gene sequence: CDR1 SEHNR, CDR2 FQNEAQ (reference sequence). This TCR was recovered from a woman aged 25 to 39 in good health. This sequence joins TRBV7-9 and TRBJ2-1; 11 positions agree with TRBD2. The sample was memory CD4+ T cells sorted from blood. Subset reported: CD45RA-negative fraction. This CDR3 reads CASSLVVAGGNEQFF. In nucleotides, the CDR3 is TGTGCCAGCAGCTTAGTGGTAGCGGGAGGGAATGAGCAGTTCTTC.